What follows are 9 T cell receptor beta chains derived from one specimen sequenced in a study of early T cells in non-severe SARS-CoV-2 infection. One entry per CDR3 protein, called by TCRdb with MiXCR from the 5' RACE reads. Of roughly 100,000 distinct CDR3 sequences listed, 12% to 15% are singletons. What was sequenced was whole blood. The receptors shown here come from an adult who was a healthcare worker with PCR-confirmed SARS-CoV-2 infection or an uninfected control (not recorded which).

The sample holds a few counts of this clonotype. The V and J genes are TRBV20-1 and TRBJ2-2, with D possibly matching TRBD1 (5 bases). CDR1 DFQATT and CDR2 SNEGSKA come from the germline V gene (reference sequence). V lost 0 bases and J 7 bases, leaving 9 bases between the germline ends. This CDR3 has 13 amino acids. CDR3 amino acids: CSARDRADGELFF. The DNA for the CDR3 is TGCAGTGCTAGAGACAGGGCTGACGGGGAGCTGTTTTTT.

This clonotype was recorded at least ten times. This chain links TRBV11-2 with TRBJ2-2, with D possibly being TRBD1 or TRBD2 (6 bases each). The CDR3 runs to 16 residues. CDR1 and CDR2 from the germline V gene are SGHAT and FQNNGV. V was clipped by 3 bases and J by 2 bases, with 13 bases between them. CDR3 in DNA: TGTGCCAGCAGCTTTCGGGGGCCTCCTAACACCGGGGAGCTGTTTTTT. It yields the protein CASSFRGPPNTGELFF.

This clonotype has only a few counts. This chain's CDR3 is CASSQDPASTDTQYF. For the CDR3, the DNA is TGCGCCAGCAGCCAAGATCCGGCGAGCACAGATACGCAGTATTTT. This chain uses TRBV4-3 with TRBJ2-3; D unclear. With 0 bases removed from V and 0 bases from J, the gap between germline ends came to 7 bases. The length of the CDR3 is 15 residues. The V gene's germline CDR1 is LGHNA and CDR2 YSLEER.

The chain couples TRBV6-5 to TRBJ1-2; D remains unclear. The CDR3 spans 16 residues. The V end lost 0 bases, the J end lost 6 bases, and 17 bases lay between the germline ends. Germline loops: CDR1 MNHEY, CDR2 SVGAGI. This CDR3 is CASSYSLPLGDNGYTF. Here the CDR3 DNA reads TGTGCCAGCAGTTACTCACTTCCCTTGGGAGATAATGGCTACACCTTC.

The sample holds a few counts of this clonotype. The genes are TRBV2 and TRBJ1-2, with D hard to call. Deletions cut 4 bases from V and 8 bases from J, with 8 bases between. The germline CDR1 and CDR2 sequences are SNHLY and FYNNEI. The CDR3 consists of 11 residues. DNA for the CDR3: TGTGCCAGCAGTGTCCGGAGGGGCTACACCTTC. It encodes CASSVRRGYTF.

This rearrangement joins TRBV11-3 to TRBJ1-3; D gene uncertain. The length of the CDR3 is 13 residues. Germline CDR1 is SGHNT and CDR2 is YENEEA. V dropped 5 bases and J dropped 4 bases, with 9 bases sitting between them. CDR3 coding DNA: TGTGCCAGCAGCCCTGCCGGGGGAAACACCATATATTTT. Residues: CASSPAGGNTIYF. The variable domain in full, completed from reference TRBV11-3 and TRBJ1-3, reads EAGVVQSPRYKIIEKKQPVAFWCNPISGHNTLYWYLQNLGQGPELLIRYENEEAVDDSQLPKDRFSAERLKGVDSTLKIQPAELGDSAVYLCASSPAGGNTIYFGEGSWLTVV.

A few counts support this clonotype. The CDR3 here is CSARTGLSYEQYF. CDR3 sequence (DNA): TGCAGTGCTAGAACGGGTCTATCCTACGAGCAGTACTTC. The rearrangement uses TRBV20-1 and TRBJ2-7; D not certain. The CDR3 length is 13 residues. Germline values: CDR1 DFQATT, CDR2 SNEGSKA (reference sequence). Trimming took off 2 bases at V and 1 base at J, with 9 bases between the two ends.

This clonotype appeared a few times. The chain combines TRBV6-2 or TRBV6-3 with TRBJ2-3; D is possibly TRBD2 (5 bases). The CDR3 totals 15 residues. Germline V CDR1 and CDR2: MNHEY, SVGEGT. Trimming pared 6 bases from V and 1 base from J, leaving 14 bases between. As DNA, the CDR3 is TGTGCCAGCAGCGTACTGTGGCGGGGCACAGATACGCAGTATTTT. Translation: CASSVLWRGTDTQYF.

The gene calls are TRBV20-1 and TRBJ1-2; 8 bases agree with TRBD1. Germline lookup yields CDR1 DFQATT and CDR2 SNEGSKA (reference sequence). There are 13 residues in the CDR3. The V gene end was trimmed by 7 bases and the J gene end by 2 bases; junction bases not matched to a gene: 6. As DNA, the CDR3 is TGCAGTGTCGCGGACAGGGCAAACTATGGCTACACCTTC. Amino acid sequence: CSVADRANYGYTF.